The 10 T cell receptor beta chains in this list originate from one sample, sequenced in a study of cytomegalovirus exposure and HLA in healthy donors (TCRdb year 2017). The method was the immunoSEQ multiplex PCR assay. For the multiplex PCR, a mixture combining 60 forward primers for TCR Vbeta segments and 13 reverse primers for TCR Jbeta segments was used. Drawn from immuneACCESS, this table holds only the in-frame rearrangements with V and J called that TCRdb kept. Clones are partly lost; checked studies trace under half to an unresolved V gene and leave the rest unexplained. The sample table contains 100,000 or so clones; only one count was recorded for approximately 66% of them. The ten largest clones take up under 13% of the sample. Input material: PBMCs. These receptors all come from a man aged 35-49 years in good health and CMV-seropositive.

The chain joins TRBV15 to TRBJ2-7, with a weak D call TRBD1 (5 bases). Trimming took 1 base from V and 3 from J, leaving 10 bases between them. Per germline, CDR1 LNHNV and CDR2 YYDKDF (reference sequence). This CDR3 region has 14 residues. The CDR3 bases are TGTGCCACCAGCAGAGGGGCAGGGCGCTACGAGCAGTACGTC. Protein: CATSRGAGRYEQYV.

The chain combines TRBV5-4 with TRBJ1-1; no clear D. Germline CDR1 is SGHNT and CDR2 is YYREEE (reference sequence). V lost 2 bases and J 4 bases, leaving 12 bases between the germline ends. The CDR3 length is 14 residues. The CDR3 loop reads CASSFSGVGTEAFF. The CDR3 DNA follows: TGTGCCAGCAGCTTCAGCGGAGTGGGCACTGAAGCTTTCTTT.

This chain connects TRBV29-1 to TRBJ1-3, with D maybe TRBD1 (5 bases). Trimming took off 7 bases at V and 2 bases at J, with 12 bases between the two ends. This CDR3 region has 13 residues. Per germline, CDR1 SQVTM and CDR2 ANQGSEA. In DNA form, the CDR3 reads TGCAGCGCCGGAGGGGTACCTGGAAACACCATATATTTT. Amino acids: CSAGGVPGNTIYF.

The chain is built from TRBV7-2 and TRBJ1-1; D is undetermined. The CDR3 consists of 14 residues. V lost 0 bases and J lost 1, with 6 bases in between. Germline V gene data show CDR1 as SGHTA and CDR2 as FQGNSA. The CDR3 sequence: CASSLAPGNTEAFF. CDR3 nucleotide sequence: TGTGCCAGCAGCTTAGCGCCGGGGAACACTGAAGCTTTCTTT.

The chain carries TRBV18 and TRBJ2-4; D is uncertain. The CDR3 extends over 11 amino acids. Germline V gene data show CDR1 as KGHSH and CDR2 as LQKENI. V was shortened by 4 bases and J by 8 bases, with 6 bases between the two germline ends. CDR3 sequence reads: CASSRDYIQYF. The CDR3 DNA reads as TGTGCCAGCTCACGAGACTACATTCAGTACTTC. Based on the CDR3 plus reference TRBV18 and TRBJ2-4, the full variable domain is NAGVMQNPRHLVRRRGQEARLRCSPMKGHSHVYWYRQLPEEGLKFMVYLQKENIIDESGMPKERFSAEFPKEGPSILRIQQVVRGDSAAYFCASSRDYIQYFGAGTRLSVL.

This clone was found once. The CDR3 protein is CASSSPWRETQYF. The CDR3 region has the DNA TGTGCCAGCAGCTCACCCTGGAGGGAGACCCAGTACTTC. This chain connects TRBV7-9 to TRBJ2-5; D might be TRBD2 (5 bases). The CDR3 runs 13 residues. With 4 bases removed from V and 5 bases from J, the gap between germline ends came to 11 bases. Germline CDR1 SEHNR, CDR2 FQNEAQ (reference sequence). Full variable domain (remainder filled in from reference TRBV7-9 and TRBJ2-5): DTGVSQNPRHKITKRGQNVTFRCDPISEHNRLYWYRQTLGQGPEFLTYFQNEAQLEKSRLLSDRFSAERPKGSFSTLEIQRTEQGDSAMYLCASSSPWRETQYFGPGTRLLVL.

The chain uses TRBV5-4 and TRBJ2-3; 7 nucleotides agree with TRBD2. Germline CDR1 and CDR2: SGHNT and YYREEE (reference sequence). V gave up 2 bases and J gave up 2 bases; unmatched junction bases: 8. The CDR3 has 16 residues. The chain's CDR3 is CASSFPSGHTTDTQYF. The DNA for the CDR3 is TGTGCCAGCAGCTTTCCTAGCGGCCATACCACAGATACGCAGTATTTT.

This clone occurred a few times. The rearrangement uses TRBV5-8 and TRBJ1-1; tentative D call: TRBD1 (5 bases). Trimming took off 1 base at V and 11 bases at J, with 21 bases between the two ends. The CDR3 extends over 15 amino acids. In germline, CDR1 is SGHTS, CDR2 YDEGEE. Here the CDR3 DNA reads TGTGCCAGCAGCTTGCCGGGGGTCGAGGATGTGTCGGCTTTCTTT. Residues: CASSLPGVEDVSAFF.

This chain connects TRBV28 to TRBJ2-7; D perhaps matches TRBD1 (6 bases). Germline values: CDR1 MDHEN, CDR2 SYDVKM. The germline V and J ends were trimmed by 4 bases and 2 bases, with 15 bases remaining between them. This CDR3 region has 15 residues. The CDR3 bases are TGTGCCAGCAGTTCAACAGGGCCTAATACCTACGAGCAGTACTTC. This codes for CASSSTGPNTYEQYF.

The chain recombines TRBV4-1 with TRBJ2-2; 10 nucleotides agree with TRBD2. The CDR3 length is 19 residues. V shed 3 bases, J shed 0 bases, and the junction held 10 bases outside the gene matches. The germline V gene has CDR1 MGHRA and CDR2 YSYEKL. This CDR3 is CASSQRTSGISPNTGELFF. CDR3 DNA sequence: TGCGCCAGCAGCCAGAGGACTAGCGGAATCTCTCCGAACACCGGGGAGCTGTTTTTT.